This T cell receptor beta chain was observed in a study of CD4 T cells in relation to SARS-CoV-2 and coronaviruses. The wider study: After around 10 days of antigen culture, PBMC TCR beta CDR3s were sequenced. Crossreactive spike epitopes shared across donors were mapped to their HLA restriction.

This clone has only a few counts. What it recognizes is unknown. CD4+ T cells from unexposed donors were obtained before the COVID-19 pandemic (2011-2018). Isolation of CD4+ T cells took place after roughly nine days in culture. PBMCs were plated at roughly 2.1 million per well in IL-2-containing medium. This table comes from immunoSEQ multiplex PCR, and its TCRdb copy is limited to in-frame clones, with some not included. This table holds roughly 30,000 clones, roughly 78% found once. The clonotype was recovered from a human donor in good health. Sequenced input: CD4+ T cells from PBMCs, cultured in vitro.

CDR3 sequence: CASSLWQGNYNEQFF. CDR3 bases: TGTGCCAGCAGCCTGTGGCAGGGGAACTACAATGAGCAGTTCTTC. The rearrangement joins TRBV7-8 to TRBJ2-1; tentatively, D is TRBD1 (6 bases). In germline, CDR1 is SGHVS, CDR2 FQNEAQ. The germline V and J ends were trimmed by 5 bases and 3 bases, with 14 bases remaining between them. The CDR3 covers 15 residues.